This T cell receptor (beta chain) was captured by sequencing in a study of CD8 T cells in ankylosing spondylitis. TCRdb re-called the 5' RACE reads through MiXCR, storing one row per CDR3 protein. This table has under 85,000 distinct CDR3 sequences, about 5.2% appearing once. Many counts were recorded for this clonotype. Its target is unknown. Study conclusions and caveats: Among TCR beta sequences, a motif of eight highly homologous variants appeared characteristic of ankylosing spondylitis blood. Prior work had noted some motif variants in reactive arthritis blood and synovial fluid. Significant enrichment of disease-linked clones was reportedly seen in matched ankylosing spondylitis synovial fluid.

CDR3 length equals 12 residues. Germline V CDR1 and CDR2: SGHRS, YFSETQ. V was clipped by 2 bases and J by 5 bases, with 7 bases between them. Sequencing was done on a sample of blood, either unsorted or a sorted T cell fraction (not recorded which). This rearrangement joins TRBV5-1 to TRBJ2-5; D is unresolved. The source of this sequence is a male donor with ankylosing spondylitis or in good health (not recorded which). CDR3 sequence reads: CASSFDSETQYF. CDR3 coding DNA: TGCGCCAGCAGCTTCGACTCCGAGACCCAGTACTTC.